The source of this T cell receptor beta chain is a study of cytomegalovirus exposure and HLA in healthy donors. Background on the study: A previous analysis identified 117 million unique TCR beta sequences derived from some 200 million T cells.

PCR was performed using 60 Vbeta and 13 Jbeta primers. Clones were read by immunoSEQ multiplex PCR, and TCRdb kept only the in-frame ones, dropping some. Among roughly 70,000 clones listed, about 75% were seen once. Details on this clone: Its cognate antigen is unknown.

The study, taken as a whole, reports: It was confirmed in vitro that a few of the CMV-associated chains were specific for CMV antigens. With high specificity and sensitivity, the classifier reportedly diagnosed cytomegalovirus status. The study designated some 180 TCR beta chains cytomegalovirus-associated.

Germline lookup yields CDR1 ENHRY and CDR2 SYGVKD. The V and J ends lost 5 bases and 0 bases, in that order; junction bases with no gene match: 5. The CDR3 is made up of 18 amino acids. Input material: PBMCs. The source is a man in his sixties or seventies in good health and CMV-seronegative. The rearrangement links TRBV10-3 to TRBJ2-6; TRBD2 aligns across 12 bases. The CDR3 loop is CAISRLAGADSGANVLTF. The CDR3 DNA is TGTGCCATCAGTCGACTAGCGGGGGCCGACTCTGGGGCCAACGTCCTGACTTTC.